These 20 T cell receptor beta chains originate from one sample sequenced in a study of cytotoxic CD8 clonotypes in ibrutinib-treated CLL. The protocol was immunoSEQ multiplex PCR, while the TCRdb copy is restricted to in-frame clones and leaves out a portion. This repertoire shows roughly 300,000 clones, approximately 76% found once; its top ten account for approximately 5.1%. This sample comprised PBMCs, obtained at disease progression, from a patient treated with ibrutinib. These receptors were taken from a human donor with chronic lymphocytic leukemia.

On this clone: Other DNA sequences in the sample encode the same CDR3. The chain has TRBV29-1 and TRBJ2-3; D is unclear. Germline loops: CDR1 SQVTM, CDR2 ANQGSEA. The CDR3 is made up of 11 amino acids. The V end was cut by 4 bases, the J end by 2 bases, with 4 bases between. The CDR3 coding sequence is TGCAGCGTTGGAGACACAGATACGCAGTATTTT. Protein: CSVGDTDTQYF.

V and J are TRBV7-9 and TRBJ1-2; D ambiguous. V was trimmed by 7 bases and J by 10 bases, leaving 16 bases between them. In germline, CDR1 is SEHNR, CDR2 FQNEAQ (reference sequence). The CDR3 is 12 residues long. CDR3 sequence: CASNLAGSAYTF. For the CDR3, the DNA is TGTGCCAGCAACCTAGCTGGGTCAGCCTACACCTTC.

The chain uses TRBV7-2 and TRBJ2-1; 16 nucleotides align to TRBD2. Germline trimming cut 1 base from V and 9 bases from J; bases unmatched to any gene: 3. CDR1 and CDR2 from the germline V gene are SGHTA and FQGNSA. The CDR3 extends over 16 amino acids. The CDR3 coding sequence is TGTGCCAGCAGCTTAGATGGGACTAGCGGGAGGGGTGAGCAGTTCTTC. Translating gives CASSLDGTSGRGEQFF.

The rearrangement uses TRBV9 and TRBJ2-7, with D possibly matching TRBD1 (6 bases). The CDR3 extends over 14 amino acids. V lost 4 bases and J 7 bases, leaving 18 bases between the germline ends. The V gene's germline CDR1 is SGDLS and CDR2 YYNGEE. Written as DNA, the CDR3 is TGTGCCAGCAGCCCCCCGGACAGATCTAATGAGCAGTACTTC. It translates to CASSPPDRSNEQYF.

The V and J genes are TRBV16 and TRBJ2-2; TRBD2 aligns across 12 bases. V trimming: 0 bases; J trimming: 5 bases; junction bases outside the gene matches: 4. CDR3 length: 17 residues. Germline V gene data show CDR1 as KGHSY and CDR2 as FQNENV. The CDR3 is CASSQSLAGGPTGELFF. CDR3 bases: TGTGCCAGCAGCCAATCCCTAGCGGGAGGGCCGACCGGGGAGCTGTTTTTT.

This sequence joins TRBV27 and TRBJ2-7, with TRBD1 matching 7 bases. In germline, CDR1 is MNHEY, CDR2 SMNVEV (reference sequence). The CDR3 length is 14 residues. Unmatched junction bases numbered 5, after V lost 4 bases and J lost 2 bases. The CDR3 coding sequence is TGTGCCAGCAGTTCTACGGGACAGACCTACGAGCAGTACTTC. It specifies CASSSTGQTYEQYF.

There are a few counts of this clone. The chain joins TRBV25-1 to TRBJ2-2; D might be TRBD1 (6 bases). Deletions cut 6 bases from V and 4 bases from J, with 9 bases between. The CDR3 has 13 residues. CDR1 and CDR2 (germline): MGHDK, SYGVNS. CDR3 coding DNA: TGTGCCAGCAGGAGGGACATCACCGGGGAGCTGTTTTTT. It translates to CASRRDITGELFF.

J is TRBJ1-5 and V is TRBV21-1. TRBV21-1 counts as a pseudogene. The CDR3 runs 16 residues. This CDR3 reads CASRMQMERDNQPQHF. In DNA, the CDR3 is TGTGCCAGCAGGATGCAAATGGAACGGGACAATCAGCCCCAGCATTTT.

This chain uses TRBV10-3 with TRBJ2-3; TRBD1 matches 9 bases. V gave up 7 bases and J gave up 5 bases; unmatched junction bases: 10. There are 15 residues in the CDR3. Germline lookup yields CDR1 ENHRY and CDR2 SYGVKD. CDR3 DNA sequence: TGTGCCATCAAGCCGACAGGGGGAGTCGGAGATACGCAGTATTTT. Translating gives CAIKPTGGVGDTQYF.

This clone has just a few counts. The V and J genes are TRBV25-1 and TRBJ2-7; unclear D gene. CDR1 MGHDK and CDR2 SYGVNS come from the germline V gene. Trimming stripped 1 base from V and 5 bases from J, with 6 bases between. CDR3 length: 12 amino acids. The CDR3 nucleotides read TGTGCCAGCAGTGAATGGGGTAACGAGCAGTACTTC. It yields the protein CASSEWGNEQYF.

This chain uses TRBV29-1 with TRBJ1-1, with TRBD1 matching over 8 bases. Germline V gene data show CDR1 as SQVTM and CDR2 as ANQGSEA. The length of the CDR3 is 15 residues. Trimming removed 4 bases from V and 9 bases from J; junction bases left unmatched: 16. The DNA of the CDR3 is TGCAGCGTTGGCCTCAGGGGGCGCGATGATCTCCAAGCTTTCTTT. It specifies CSVGLRGRDDLQAFF. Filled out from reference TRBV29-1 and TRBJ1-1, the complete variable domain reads SAVISQKPSRDICQRGTSLTIQCQVDSQVTMMFWYRQQPGQSLTLIATANQGSEATYESGFVIDKFPISRPNLTFSTLTVSNMSPEDSSIYLCSVGLRGRDDLQAFFGQGTRLTVV.

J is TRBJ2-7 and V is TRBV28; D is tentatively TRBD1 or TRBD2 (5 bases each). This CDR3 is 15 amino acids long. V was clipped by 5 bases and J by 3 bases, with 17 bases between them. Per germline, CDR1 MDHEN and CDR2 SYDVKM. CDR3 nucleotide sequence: TGTGCCAGCAGTACAATGTGGGGGACCGACTACGAGCAGTACTTC. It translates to CASSTMWGTDYEQYF. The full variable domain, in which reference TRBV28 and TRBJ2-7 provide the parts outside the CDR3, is DVKVTQSSRYLVKRTGEKVFLECVQDMDHENMFWYRQDPGLGLRLIYFSYDVKMKEKGDIPEGYSVSREKKERFSLILESASTNQTSMYLCASSTMWGTDYEQYFGPGTRLTVT.

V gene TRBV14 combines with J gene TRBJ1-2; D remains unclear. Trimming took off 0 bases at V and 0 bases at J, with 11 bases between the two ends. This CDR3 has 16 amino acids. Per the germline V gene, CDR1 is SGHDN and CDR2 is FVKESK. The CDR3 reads CASSQEYEVTNYGYTF. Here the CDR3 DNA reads TGTGCCAGCAGCCAAGAATATGAGGTTACTAACTATGGCTACACCTTC.

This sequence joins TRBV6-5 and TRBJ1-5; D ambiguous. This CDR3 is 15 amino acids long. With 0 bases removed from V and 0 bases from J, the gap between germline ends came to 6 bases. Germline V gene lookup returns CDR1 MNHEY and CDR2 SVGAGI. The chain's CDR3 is CASSYSAASNQPQHF. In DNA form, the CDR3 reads TGTGCCAGCAGTTACTCGGCGGCTAGCAATCAGCCCCAGCATTTT.

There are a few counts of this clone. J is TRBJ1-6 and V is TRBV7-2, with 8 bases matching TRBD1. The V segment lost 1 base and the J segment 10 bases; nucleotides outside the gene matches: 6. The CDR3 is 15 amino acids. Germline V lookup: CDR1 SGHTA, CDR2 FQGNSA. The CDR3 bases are TGTGCCAGCAGCTTAGAGGCAGGGGGCTACTCACCCCTCCACTTT. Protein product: CASSLEAGGYSPLHF.

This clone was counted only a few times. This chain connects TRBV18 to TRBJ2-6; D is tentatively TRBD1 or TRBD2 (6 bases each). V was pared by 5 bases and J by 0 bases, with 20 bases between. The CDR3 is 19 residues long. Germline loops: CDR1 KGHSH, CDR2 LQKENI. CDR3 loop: CASSAAGAGRTSGANVLTF. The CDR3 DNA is TGTGCCAGCTCAGCCGCAGGGGCGGGGAGGACCTCTGGGGCCAACGTCCTGACTTTC.

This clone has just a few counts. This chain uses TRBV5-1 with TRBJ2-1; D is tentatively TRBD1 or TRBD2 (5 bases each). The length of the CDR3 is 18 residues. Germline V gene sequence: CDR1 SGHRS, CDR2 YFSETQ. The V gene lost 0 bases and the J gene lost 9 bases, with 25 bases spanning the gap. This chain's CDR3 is CASSLALLGTLDWGEQFF. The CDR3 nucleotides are TGCGCCAGCAGCTTGGCCCTACTAGGGACGTTAGATTGGGGTGAGCAGTTCTTC. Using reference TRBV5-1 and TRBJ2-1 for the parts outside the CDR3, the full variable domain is KAGVTQTPRYLIKTRGQQVTLSCSPISGHRSVSWYQQTPGQGLQFLFEYFSETQRNKGNFPGRFSGRQFSNSRSEMNVSTLELGDSALYLCASSLALLGTLDWGEQFFGPGTRLTVL.

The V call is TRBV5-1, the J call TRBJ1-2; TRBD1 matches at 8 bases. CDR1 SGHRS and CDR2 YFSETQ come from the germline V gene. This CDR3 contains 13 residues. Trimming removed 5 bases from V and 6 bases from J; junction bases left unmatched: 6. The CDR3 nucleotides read TGCGCCAGCAGTTCAGGGGGCCGGGATGGCTACACCTTC. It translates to CASSSGGRDGYTF.

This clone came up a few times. Written as DNA, the CDR3 is TGTGCCAGCAGCGTACATTCCAAGGGAGGGTCTAGGGGCTACACCTTC. Its translation is CASSVHSKGGSRGYTF. The chain carries TRBV9 and TRBJ1-2; no definite D call. Trimming shortened V by 1 base and J by 8 bases, and 21 bases separated the two germline ends. CDR1 is SGDLS, CDR2 YYNGEE, per germline. This CDR3 is 16 amino acids long.

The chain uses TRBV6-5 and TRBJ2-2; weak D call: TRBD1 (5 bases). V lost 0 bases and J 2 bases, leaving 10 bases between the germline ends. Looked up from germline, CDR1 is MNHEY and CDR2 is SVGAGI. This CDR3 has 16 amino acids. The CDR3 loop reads CASSYSATVNTGELFF. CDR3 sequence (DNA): TGTGCCAGCAGTTACTCCGCGACAGTTAACACCGGGGAGCTGTTTTTT.